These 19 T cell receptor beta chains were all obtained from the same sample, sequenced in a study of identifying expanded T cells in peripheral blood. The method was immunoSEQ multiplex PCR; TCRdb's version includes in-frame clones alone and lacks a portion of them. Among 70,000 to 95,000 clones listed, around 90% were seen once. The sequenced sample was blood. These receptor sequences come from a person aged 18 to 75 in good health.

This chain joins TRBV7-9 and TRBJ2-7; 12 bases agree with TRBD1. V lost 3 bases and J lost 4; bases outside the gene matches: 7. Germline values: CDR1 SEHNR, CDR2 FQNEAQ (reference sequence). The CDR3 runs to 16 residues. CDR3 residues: CASSLAPGQGAYEQYF. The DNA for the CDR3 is TGTGCCAGCAGCTTGGCCCCGGGACAGGGGGCATACGAGCAGTACTTC.

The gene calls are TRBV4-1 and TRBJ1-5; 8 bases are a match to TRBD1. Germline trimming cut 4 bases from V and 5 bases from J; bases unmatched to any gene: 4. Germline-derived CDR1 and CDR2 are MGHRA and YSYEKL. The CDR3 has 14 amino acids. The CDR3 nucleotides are TGCGCCAGCAGCCCGGACAGGGACCATCAGCCCCAGCATTTT. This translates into CASSPDRDHQPQHF.

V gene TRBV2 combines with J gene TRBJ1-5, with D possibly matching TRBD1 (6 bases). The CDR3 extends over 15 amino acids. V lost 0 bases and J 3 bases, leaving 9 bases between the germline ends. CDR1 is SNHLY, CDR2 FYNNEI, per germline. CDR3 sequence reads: CASSEAGGLNQPQHF. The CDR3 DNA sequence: TGTGCCAGCAGTGAAGCTGGGGGCCTCAATCAGCCCCAGCATTTT.

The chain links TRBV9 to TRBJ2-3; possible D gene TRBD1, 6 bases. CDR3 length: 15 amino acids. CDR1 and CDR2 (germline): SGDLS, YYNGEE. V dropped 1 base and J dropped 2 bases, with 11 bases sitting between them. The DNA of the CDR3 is TGTGCCAGCAGCGTATCAGGGGCCATCACAGATACGCAGTATTTT. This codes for CASSVSGAITDTQYF. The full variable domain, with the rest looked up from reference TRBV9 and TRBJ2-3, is DSGVTQTPKHLITATGQRVTLRCSPRSGDLSVYWYQQSLDQGLQFLIQYYNGEERAKGNILERFSAQQFPDLHSELNLSSLELGDSALYFCASSVSGAITDTQYFGPGTRLTVL.

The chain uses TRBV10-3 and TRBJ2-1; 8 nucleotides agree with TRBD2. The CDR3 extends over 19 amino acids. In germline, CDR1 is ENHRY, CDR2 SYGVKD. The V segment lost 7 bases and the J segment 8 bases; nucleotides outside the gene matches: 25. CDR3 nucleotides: TGTGCCATCAAAAATGACGCCGACTTGCGGGAGGAAATCGGCGATGAGCAGTTCTTC. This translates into CAIKNDADLREEIGDEQFF.

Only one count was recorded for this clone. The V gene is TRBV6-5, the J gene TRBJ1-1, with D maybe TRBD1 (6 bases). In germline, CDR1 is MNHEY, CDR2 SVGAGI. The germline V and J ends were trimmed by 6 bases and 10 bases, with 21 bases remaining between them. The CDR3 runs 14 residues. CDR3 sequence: CASRKDAGVGGAFF. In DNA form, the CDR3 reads TGTGCCAGCAGAAAAGATGCAGGGGTTGGGGGAGCTTTCTTT.

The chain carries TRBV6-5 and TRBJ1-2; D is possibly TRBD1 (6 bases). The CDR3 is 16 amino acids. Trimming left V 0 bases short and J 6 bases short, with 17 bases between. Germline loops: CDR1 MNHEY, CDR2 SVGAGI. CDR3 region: CASSYSTGGPTDGYTF. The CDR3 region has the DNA TGTGCCAGCAGTTACTCGACGGGGGGCCCAACTGATGGCTACACCTTC.

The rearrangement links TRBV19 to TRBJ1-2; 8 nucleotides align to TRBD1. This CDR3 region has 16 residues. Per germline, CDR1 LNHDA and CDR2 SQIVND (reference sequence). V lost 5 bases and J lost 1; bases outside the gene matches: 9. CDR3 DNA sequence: TGTGCCAGTAGTTTAAGACCAGGGGGCGTTAACTATGGCTACACCTTC. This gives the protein CASSLRPGGVNYGYTF.

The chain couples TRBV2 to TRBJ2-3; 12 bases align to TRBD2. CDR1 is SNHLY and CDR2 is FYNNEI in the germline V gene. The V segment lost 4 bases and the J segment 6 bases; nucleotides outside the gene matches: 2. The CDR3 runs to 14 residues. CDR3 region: CASSVLAGGDTQYF. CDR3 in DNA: TGTGCCAGCAGTGTTCTAGCGGGAGGGGATACGCAGTATTTT. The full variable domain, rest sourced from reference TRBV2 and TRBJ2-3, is EPEVTQTPSHQVTQMGQEVILRCVPISNHLYFYWYRQILGQKVEFLVSFYNNEISEKSEIFDDQFSVERPDGSNFTLKIRSTKLEDSAMYFCASSVLAGGDTQYFGPGTRLTVL.

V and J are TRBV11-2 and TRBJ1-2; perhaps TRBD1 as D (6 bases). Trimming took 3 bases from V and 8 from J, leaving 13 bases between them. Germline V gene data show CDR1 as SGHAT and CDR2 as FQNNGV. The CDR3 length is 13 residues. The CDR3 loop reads CASSFLGGPGYTF. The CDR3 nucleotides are TGTGCCAGCAGCTTCCTGGGGGGCCCGGGCTACACCTTC.

CDR3 bases: TGCAGCGTTGACAGGACAGGGGATTTATCGGATGAGCAGTTCTTC. It encodes CSVDRTGDLSDEQFF. This chain connects TRBV29-1 to TRBJ2-1; 9 positions agree with TRBD1. This CDR3 is built from 15 residues. Germline V gene data show CDR1 as SQVTM and CDR2 as ANQGSEA. The J segment lost 8 bases and the V segment lost 3 bases, leaving 11 bases of the junction unmatched.

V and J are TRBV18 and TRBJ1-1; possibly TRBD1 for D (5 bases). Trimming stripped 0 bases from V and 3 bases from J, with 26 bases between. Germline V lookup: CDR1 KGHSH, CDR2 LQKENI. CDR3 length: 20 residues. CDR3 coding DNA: TGTGCCAGCTCACCACCCTGGGACGTTCGTATTGGGTTTCGTGACACTGAAGCTTTCTTT. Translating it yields CASSPPWDVRIGFRDTEAFF.

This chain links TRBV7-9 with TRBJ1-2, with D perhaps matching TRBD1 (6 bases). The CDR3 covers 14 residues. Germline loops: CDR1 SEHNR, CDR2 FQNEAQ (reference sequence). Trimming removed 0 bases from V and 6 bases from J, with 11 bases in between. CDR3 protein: CASSLAGGSDGYTF. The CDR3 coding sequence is TGTGCCAGCAGCTTAGCGGGGGGCTCGGATGGCTACACCTTC. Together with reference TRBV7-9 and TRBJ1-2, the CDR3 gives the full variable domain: DTGVSQNPRHKITKRGQNVTFRCDPISEHNRLYWYRQTLGQGPEFLTYFQNEAQLEKSRLLSDRFSAERPKGSFSTLEIQRTEQGDSAMYLCASSLAGGSDGYTFGSGTRLTVV.

CDR3 protein: CASSLVALGGQGYTF. CDR3 bases: TGCGCCAGCAGCTTGGTCGCGTTGGGGGGACAGGGCTACACCTTC. The gene calls are TRBV5-1 and TRBJ1-2; 7 bases align to TRBD1. The junction had 10 bases not matched to a gene; V was cut back by 0 bases and J by 8 bases. The CDR3 is 15 amino acids. Germline CDR1 SGHRS, CDR2 YFSETQ.

The CDR3 sequence is CASSLTQGLAFF. The CDR3 bases are TGTGCCAGCAGCTTAACACAGGGGTTAGCTTTCTTT. The chain couples TRBV11-3 to TRBJ1-1; 7 bases line up with TRBD1. V shed 2 bases, J shed 10 bases, and the junction held 4 bases outside the gene matches. CDR1 is SGHNT, CDR2 YENEEA, per germline. CDR3 length equals 12 residues.

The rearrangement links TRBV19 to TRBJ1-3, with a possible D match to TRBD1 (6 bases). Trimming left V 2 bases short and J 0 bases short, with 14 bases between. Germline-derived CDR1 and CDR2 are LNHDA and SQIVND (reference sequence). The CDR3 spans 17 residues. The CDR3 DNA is TGTGCCAGTAGTATATGGGGGCGACGGAGCTCTGGAAACACCATATATTTT. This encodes CASSIWGRRSSGNTIYF.

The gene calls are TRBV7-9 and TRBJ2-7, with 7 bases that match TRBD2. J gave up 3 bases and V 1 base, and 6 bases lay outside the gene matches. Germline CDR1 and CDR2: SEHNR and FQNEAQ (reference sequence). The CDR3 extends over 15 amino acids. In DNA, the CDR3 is TGTGCCAGCAGCTTAGAGGAAACTAGCGTCTACGAGCAGTACTTC. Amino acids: CASSLEETSVYEQYF.

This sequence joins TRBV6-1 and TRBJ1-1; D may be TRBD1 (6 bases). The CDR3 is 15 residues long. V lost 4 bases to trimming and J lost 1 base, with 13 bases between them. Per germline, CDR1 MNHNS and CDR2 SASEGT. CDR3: CASSAKQGANTEAFF. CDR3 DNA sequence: TGTGCCAGCAGTGCGAAACAGGGCGCGAACACTGAAGCTTTCTTT.

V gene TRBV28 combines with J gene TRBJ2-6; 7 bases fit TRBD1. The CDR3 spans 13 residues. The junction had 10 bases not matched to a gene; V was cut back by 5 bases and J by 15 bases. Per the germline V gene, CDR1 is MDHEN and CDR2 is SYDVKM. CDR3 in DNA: TGTGCCAGCAGTCCAACAGGGGCCCCCGCCCTGACTTTC. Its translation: CASSPTGAPALTF.